The T cell receptor beta chain under discussion was sequenced for a study of T cells in Graves' hyperthyroidism and ophthalmopathy. The overall study: Before treatment of any kind, peripheral blood was taken at initial diagnosis. Study-level points and caveats: Separating ophthalmopathy from stable hyperthyroidism was achieved by a 13 V-J model.

Diagnosis relied on clinical symptoms, serum thyroxine and TRAb, thyroid ultrasound and orbital computed tomography. Cells are PBMCs isolated from 10 ml of fresh blood. Per the germline V gene, CDR1 is LNHDA and CDR2 is SQIVND (reference sequence). Trimming removed 6 bases at V and 3 bases at J, with 17 bases between. The CDR3 sequence is 16 residues long. RNA transcripts were the template for amplifying TCR beta CDR3 regions. The HTBI primer set drove a first-round RT-PCR of the TCR CDR3. MiXCR, applied by TCRdb to the multiplex PCR reads, yields one record per CDR3 protein. Seen here are about 400,000 distinct CDR3 sequences, around 16% observed once, and the top ten hold roughly 7.7%. As to this clonotype: The antigen is unknown.

The receptor was derived from a woman under 30 with Graves' hyperthyroidism. Material: blood. The rearrangement joins TRBV19 to TRBJ2-2, with D maybe TRBD2 (5 bases). The CDR3 coding sequence is TGTGCCAGTAGAACATCCTATCGGGGAGACACCGGGGAGCTGTTTTTT. Its translation is CASRTSYRGDTGELFF.